This T cell receptor (beta chain) was sequenced during a study of technical replicates of blood from a handful of donors. Profiled with immunoSEQ multiplex PCR; TCRdb holds only in-frame clones, not every one. Of some 84,000 clones listed, around nine tenths were seen once; the top ten hold approximately 0.39%. This CDR3 contains 13 residues. V lost 7 bases, J lost 7 bases, and 9 bases stayed unmatched. The germline CDR1 and CDR2 sequences are MNHEY and SVGAGI. The receptor comes from a human donor in good health. V and J are TRBV6-5 and TRBJ1-2; 7 positions agree with TRBD1. Sequencing input: T cells isolated from PBMCs. In nucleotides, the CDR3 is TGTGCCAGCACCCGGGACAGTCAGGGTGGCTACACCTTC. Translating gives CASTRDSQGGYTF.